These 23 T cell receptor beta chains share one sample of origin, sequenced in a study of T cell clonality in common variable immunodeficiency. Study-level findings and limits: Fewer deletions and N-nucleotide insertions were reportedly seen in common variable immunodeficiency TCR beta sequences.

For these TCRs, the target antigens are not known. Repertoires were generated with immunoSEQ multiplex PCR, while TCRdb's copy carries only in-frame clones and drops some. The profile covers 10,000 to 12,000 clones, none occurring a single time. Sequencing input: peripheral blood mononuclear cells. All receptors derive from a human donor with common variable immunodeficiency.

Only a few counts were recorded for this clone. The read finishes 3 residues shy of the CDR3 end, and the germline J gene is used to complete it. The chain uses TRBV7-9 and TRBJ2-2, with D possibly being TRBD2 (6 bases). With 5 bases removed from V and 8 bases from J, the gap between germline ends came to 18 bases. CDR1 SEHNR and CDR2 FQNEAQ come from the germline V gene (reference sequence). The CDR3 is 15 amino acids. The CDR3 region is CASSSTRGGSGELFF. The DNA read from the CDR3 is TGTGCCAGCAGCAGCACACGAGGAGGGTCGGGGGAG.

This clone was picked up a small number of times. The missing CDR3 end, 3 residues past where the read stops, is filled in from the germline J gene. V and J are TRBV30 and TRBJ1-1; D unclear. The CDR3 runs 14 residues. Trimming shortened V by 4 bases and J by 4 bases, and 16 bases separated the two germline ends. Germline CDR1 GTSNPN, CDR2 SVGIG (reference sequence). The CDR3: CAWMPWQRATEAFF. CDR3 DNA, as far as it was read: TGTGCCTGGATGCCCTGGCAGAGGGCCACTGAA.

There are a few counts of this clone. The read comes to an end 3 residues before the CDR3 does, leaving the germline J gene to fill in the end. V usage is TRBV18 and J usage is TRBJ1-4; 8 nucleotides agree with TRBD1. With V trimmed by 6 bases and J by 4 bases, 1 base remained unmatched. CDR3 length: 13 residues. Germline lookup yields CDR1 KGHSH and CDR2 LQKENI. CDR3: CASSGQVNEKLFF. The sequenced CDR3 bases are TGTGCCAGCTCGGGACAGGTTAATGAAAAA.

On this clone: The DNA ends 3 residues before the CDR3 does, and the rest of the CDR3 is filled in from the germline J gene. The chain carries TRBV7-9 and TRBJ2-5; TRBD2 is a possible D gene (6 bases). The CDR3 is made up of 15 amino acids. Trimming took 5 bases from V and 0 from J, leaving 13 bases between them. Germline CDR1 reads SEHNR; CDR2 reads FQNEAQ (reference sequence). The CDR3 DNA, read in part, is TGTGCCAGCAGCGCGATAGGAGGGGACCAAGAGACC. Translating gives CASSAIGGDQET. The whole CDR3 is CASSAIGGDQETQYF.

This clone rates as medium-sized. Sequencing ends 3 residues short of the CDR3 end; the germline J gene provides the rest. This chain uses TRBV29-1 with TRBJ2-7; D is ambiguous. The CDR3 consists of 13 residues. Per germline, CDR1 SQVTM and CDR2 ANQGSEA. Trimming shortened V by 1 base and J by 2 bases, and 9 bases separated the two germline ends. The CDR3 spells CSVEAGQPYEQYF. CDR3 bases read: TGCAGCGTTGAAGCTGGGCAGCCCTACGAG.

This clone occurred a few times. The read ends 3 residues shy of where the CDR3 ends; the end is completed using the germline J gene. This chain connects TRBV7-9 to TRBJ2-5, with 10 bases lining up with TRBD2. This CDR3 has 15 amino acids. The V gene's germline CDR1 is SEHNR and CDR2 FQNEAQ (reference sequence). Germline trimming cut 6 bases from V and 2 bases from J; bases unmatched to any gene: 6. The CDR3 spells CASRAGTSVQETQYF. The sequenced CDR3 bases are TGTGCCAGCAGGGCGGGGACTAGCGTACAAGAGACC.

Details on this clone: The read finishes 3 residues shy of the CDR3 end, and the germline J gene is used to complete it. The genes are TRBV2 and TRBJ1-2; D is ambiguous. CDR3 length equals 12 residues. Germline values: CDR1 SNHLY, CDR2 FYNNEI. Partial CDR3 DNA: TGTGCCAGCATGGACCGCGGGCCGAGC. Amino acid sequence: CASMDRGPS. The full CDR3 reads CASMDRGPSYTF. The entire variable domain, with the rest obtained from reference TRBV2 and TRBJ1-2, is as follows: EPEVTQTPSHQVTQMGQEVILRCVPISNHLYFYWYRQILGQKVEFLVSFYNNEISEKSEIFDDQFSVERPDGSNFTLKIRSTKLEDSAMYFCASMDRGPSYTFGSGTRLTVV.

This chain's CDR3 is CASSFRHGESGNTIYF. CDR3 DNA, as far as it was read: TGTGCCAGCAGCTTTCGGCACGGGGAATCTGGAAACACC. The J gene is TRBJ1-3, the V gene TRBV7-6; no clear D gene. Sequencing ends 3 residues short of the CDR3 end; the germline J gene provides the rest. The V gene's germline CDR1 is SGHVS and CDR2 FNYEAQ. With 3 bases removed from V and 1 base from J, the gap between germline ends came to 13 bases. The CDR3 spans 16 residues. Supplemented by reference TRBV7-6 and TRBJ1-3, the full variable domain reads GAGVSQSPRYKVTKRGQDVALRCDPISGHVSLYWYRQALGQGPEFLTYFNYEAQQDKSGLPNDRFSAERPEGSISTLTIQRTEQRDSAMYRCASSFRHGESGNTIYFGEGSWLTVV.

The table lists this clone with a few counts. The CDR3 end falls 3 residues outside the read, so it is completed with the germline J gene. The J gene is TRBJ1-1, the V gene TRBV5-1; D not certain. The CDR3 has 13 residues. The V gene lost 2 bases and the J gene lost 0 bases, with 5 bases spanning the gap. The germline V gene encodes CDR1 SGHRS and CDR2 YFSETQ. The CDR3 DNA, read in part, is TGCGCCAGCAGCTTTTTATTGAACACTGAA. Translated: CASSFLLNTE. The entire CDR3 protein is CASSFLLNTEAFF.

This clone was seen a handful of times. The CDR3 is cut off 3 residues early in the read; its end comes from the germline J gene. The chain combines TRBV7-9 with TRBJ1-2, with 7 bases identical to TRBD1. Trimming removed 5 bases from V and 4 bases from J; junction bases left unmatched: 10. The CDR3 covers 15 residues. Germline V gene data show CDR1 as SEHNR and CDR2 as FQNEAQ (reference sequence). Incomplete CDR3 DNA: TGTGCCAGCAGCCGCAAGGGGGCGCCAGGCTATGGC. Translating gives CASSRKGAPGYG. The whole CDR3 sequence is CASSRKGAPGYGYTF.

This clone was detected only a few times. The read ends 3 residues before the CDR3 terminus; that terminus is restored from the germline J gene. In the same sample, other DNA sequences code for this CDR3. The V call is TRBV30, the J call TRBJ2-7, with D maybe TRBD1 (5 bases). Per germline, CDR1 GTSNPN and CDR2 SVGIG (reference sequence). The CDR3 has 13 amino acids. Between the trimmed V and J ends, which lost 1 base and 6 bases, there was a span of 13 bases. The sequenced CDR3 bases are TGTGCCTGGAGTGCAGTCAGGGTGGGCGAG. Its protein product is CAWSAVRVGE. In full, the CDR3 is CAWSAVRVGEQYF.

This clone was detected a few times. At one end, the junction sequence differs from germline, possibly due to a read error. The CDR3 goes on 3 residues after the read ends, and that part is filled in from the germline J gene. V gene TRBV19 combines with J gene TRBJ1-6; maybe TRBD1 (5 bases). Germline V gene sequence: CDR1 LNHDA, CDR2 SQIVND (reference sequence). This CDR3 contains 14 residues. CDR3 DNA, as far as it was read: TGTGCAAGTACCTTTAGAGGGGCCAATTCACCC. It specifies CASTFRGANSP. The entire CDR3 sequence reads CASTFRGANSPLHF.

This clone was found a few times. Read data end 3 residues before the CDR3 end; the end is taken from the germline J gene. The chain joins TRBV7-2 to TRBJ1-2; unclear D gene. V dropped 2 bases and J dropped 2 bases, with 6 bases sitting between them. The CDR3 runs to 13 residues. Germline V gene sequence: CDR1 SGHTA, CDR2 FQGNSA. This chain's CDR3 is CASSLNKNYGYTF. The sequenced part of the CDR3 DNA is TGTGCCAGCAGCTTAAACAAGAACTATGGC.

Comments on this clone: The DNA ends 3 residues before the CDR3 does, and the rest of the CDR3 is filled in from the germline J gene. V gene TRBV5-1 combines with J gene TRBJ2-5; D gene uncertain. CDR3 length: 13 amino acids. Trimming shortened V by 6 bases and J by 5 bases, and 14 bases separated the two germline ends. The germline V gene encodes CDR1 SGHRS and CDR2 YFSETQ. Incomplete CDR3 DNA: TGCGCCAGCAAGGTCGTCTCAGCGGAGACC. Encoded protein: CASKVVSAET. The whole CDR3 reads CASKVVSAETQYF.

This clone was seen a handful of times. The CDR3 DNA, read in part, is TGTGCCTGGGCCTTGACAGGGGCCCTCTATGGC. The encoded protein is CAWALTGALYG. The full-length CDR3 reads as CAWALTGALYGYTF. This sequence joins TRBV30 and TRBJ1-2, with 8 nucleotides matching TRBD1. The read gets to within 3 residues of the CDR3 end, and the germline J gene fills in the rest. This CDR3 is 14 amino acids long. Germline CDR1 GTSNPN, CDR2 SVGIG (reference sequence). V trimming: 5 bases; J trimming: 4 bases; junction bases outside the gene matches: 9.

A few counts support this clone. The read is 3 residues too short to cover the CDR3 end, so that end is filled in from the germline J gene. The chain has TRBV18 and TRBJ2-7, with TRBD1 matching over 9 bases. The CDR3 runs 14 residues. CDR1 is KGHSH, CDR2 LQKENI, per germline. The V gene end was trimmed by 2 bases and the J gene end by 6 bases; junction bases not matched to a gene: 5. The CDR3 loop is CASSPETGGTEQYF. The sequenced part of the CDR3 DNA is TGTGCCAGCTCACCAGAAACAGGGGGCACCGAG. Using reference TRBV18 and TRBJ2-7 for the parts outside the CDR3, the full variable domain is NAGVMQNPRHLVRRRGQEARLRCSPMKGHSHVYWYRQLPEEGLKFMVYLQKENIIDESGMPKERFSAEFPKEGPSILRIQQVVRGDSAAYFCASSPETGGTEQYFGPGTRLTVT.

The table lists this clone with a few counts. Sequencing ends 3 residues short of the CDR3 end; the germline J gene provides the rest. The chain employs TRBV25-1 and TRBJ2-7, with 7 bases identical to TRBD2. The V gene's germline CDR1 is MGHDK and CDR2 SYGVNS. This CDR3 has 15 amino acids. With 2 bases clipped from V and 1 base from J, the junction kept 5 bases outside the gene matches. Partial CDR3 DNA: TGTGCCAGCAGTGAAGGGGGTAGCGGGTCCTACGAG. It is translated as CASSEGGSGSYE. The complete CDR3 sequence is CASSEGGSGSYEQYF.

This clone turned up a few times. CDR3 region: CASSELEIGYTF. CDR3 bases read: TGTGCCAGCAGTGAATTAGAAATAGGC. The gene calls are TRBV2 and TRBJ1-2; unclear D gene. The CDR3 end lies 3 residues beyond the end of the read and is filled in from the germline J gene. This CDR3 comprises 12 residues. Per the germline V gene, CDR1 is SNHLY and CDR2 is FYNNEI. Combining the CDR3 with reference TRBV2 and TRBJ1-2 gives the whole variable domain EPEVTQTPSHQVTQMGQEVILRCVPISNHLYFYWYRQILGQKVEFLVSFYNNEISEKSEIFDDQFSVERPDGSNFTLKIRSTKLEDSAMYFCASSELEIGYTFGSGTRLTVV.

This clone is judged medium-sized. The CDR3 is cut off 3 residues early in the read; its end comes from the germline J gene. J is TRBJ2-6 and V is TRBV20-1; D perhaps matches TRBD2 (7 bases). Trimming stripped 3 bases from V and 0 bases from J, with 12 bases between. The germline CDR1 and CDR2 sequences are DFQATT and SNEGSKA (reference sequence). The CDR3 runs to 16 residues. The CDR3 spells CSAREGGSSGANVLTF. Partial CDR3 DNA: TGCAGTGCTAGGGAGGGGGGGAGCTCTGGGGCCAACGTC.

The CDR3 DNA, read in part, is TGTGCCAGCAGTGACCCAAAAAGCGGGCTATACGAG. This encodes CASSDPKSGLYE. The whole CDR3 region reads CASSDPKSGLYEQYF. The chain is built from TRBV6-1 and TRBJ2-7; tentatively, D is TRBD2 (6 bases). Sequencing ends 3 residues short of the CDR3 end; the germline J gene provides the rest. The V and J ends lost 3 bases and 4 bases respectively, with 16 bases between them. The CDR3 spans 15 residues. In germline, CDR1 is MNHNS, CDR2 SASEGT.

In the case of this clone: Read sequence stops 3 residues before the CDR3 end, and the germline J gene provides the missing end. The chain couples TRBV6-2 or TRBV6-3 to TRBJ1-1; TRBD1 is a possible D gene (5 bases). Germline CDR1 MNHEY, CDR2 SVGEGT. Trimming took 3 bases from V and 4 from J, leaving 12 bases between them. The CDR3 contains 14 residues. The sequenced CDR3 bases are TGTGCCAGCAGTTATTCGGGGGTTCCCACTGAA. Its translation: CASSYSGVPTE. The whole CDR3 sequence reads CASSYSGVPTEAFF.

About this clone itself: With the read ending 3 residues before the CDR3 end, the germline J gene is used to fill in that end. The J gene is TRBJ1-6, the V gene TRBV2; possibly TRBD1 for D (5 bases). This CDR3 has 15 residues. Between the trimmed V and J ends, which lost 2 bases and 9 bases, there was a span of 14 bases. The germline gives CDR1 SNHLY, CDR2 FYNNEI. CDR3 DNA, as far as it was read: TGTGCCAGCAGTGAAAGCAGGGAAGAAGGTTCACCC. Residues: CASSESREEGSP. The complete CDR3 protein is CASSESREEGSPLHF.

A remark on this clone: The read comes to an end 3 residues before the CDR3 does, leaving the germline J gene to fill in the end. The chain joins TRBV19 to TRBJ2-3; 7 bases align to TRBD2. Looked up from germline, CDR1 is LNHDA and CDR2 is SQIVND (reference sequence). Losses at the gene ends were 3 bases for V and 1 base for J; bases not matched to a gene: 4. The CDR3 consists of 15 residues. Incomplete CDR3 DNA: TGTGCCAGTAGTATCGGCCTAGCGGGCACAGATACG. It yields the protein CASSIGLAGTDT. The CDR3, in full, reads CASSIGLAGTDTQYF.